This is a list of T cell receptor beta chains from one sample in a study of identical twins. TCRdb recomputed calls from the 5' RACE reads with MiXCR, one row per CDR3 protein. The profile shows 500,000 to 650,000 distinct CDR3 sequences, 7.1% of them singletons. These data were likewise used in another study, on yellow fever vaccine responses in identical twins.

Sequencing input: PBMCs. Source of these receptors: a woman aged 18-29 years in good health. The CDR3 runs from the conserved cysteine through the conserved F or W. D genes are given only for firm matches. Only some rows state a clone size, as once, few, many or a class for expanded clones.

d_call clone_size j_call v_call cdr3_nt cdr3_aa
NA many TRBJ2-7 TRBV6-5 TGTGCCAGCGGGCAGGGGATTGGGCAGTACTTC CASGQGIGQYF
TRBD1 many TRBJ2-7 TRBV12-3/TRBV12-4 TGTGCCAGCAGTTTACGGGACAGGGGAACCTACGAGCAGTACTTC CASSLRDRGTYEQYF
NA NA TRBJ2-7 TRBV20-1 TGCAGTGCTAGCCGACAGAACTACGAGCAGTACTTC CSASRQNYEQYF
NA few TRBJ2-1 TRBV24-1 TGTGCCACCAGTGATTTCCGAGGTTCCTACAATGAGCAGTTCTTC CATSDFRGSYNEQFF
NA few TRBJ2-7 TRBV21-1 TGTGCCAGCAGCATTGGACAGGGGCCGCTGGAGACCTACGAGCAGTACTTC CASSIGQGPLETYEQYF
NA few TRBJ2-1 TRBV20-1 TGCAGTGCTAGACCCCCGGGACCTTACAATGAGCAGTTCTTC CSARPPGPYNEQFF
NA many TRBJ2-4 TRBV7-9 TGTGCCAGCAGCTTAGCCCGGACGATCTTAAACATTCAGTACTTC CASSLARTILNIQYF
TRBD2 few TRBJ2-2 TRBV12-3/TRBV12-4 TGTGCCAGCAAAACCTCCTTGCGGGGGGGCCTAAATGCAGACACCGGGGAGCTGTTTTTT CASKTSLRGGLNADTGELFF
NA NA TRBJ2-3 TRBV5-1 TGCGCCAGTAGAAAATCGGGCAGGGGCAGAGATACGCAGTATTTT CASRKSGRGRDTQYF
NA many TRBJ2-2 TRBV15 TGTGCCACCAGCTCGAGGCCCACCGGGGAGCTGTTTTTT CATSSRPTGELFF
NA many TRBJ1-5 TRBV6-2/TRBV6-3 TGTGCCAGCAGTTACTCGACCGGGGCAACTCAGCCCCAGCATTTT CASSYSTGATQPQHF
TRBD2 few TRBJ2-7 TRBV3-1 TGTGCCAGCAGCCAGTCTAGCGGGATTGTCTACGAGCAGTACTTC CASSQSSGIVYEQYF
NA few TRBJ2-1 TRBV2 TGTGCCATCAAAAGCTTAGGCACCTACAATGAGCAGTTCTTC CAIKSLGTYNEQFF
NA NA TRBJ2-1 TRBV5-6 TGTGCCAGCAGCTTCTACACGACCCGGTACAATGAGCAGTTCTTC CASSFYTTRYNEQFF
NA NA TRBJ2-5 TRBV3-1 TGTGCCAGCGGGAGAACAGTGTCCGGGACCCAGTACTTC CASGRTVSGTQYF
TRBD2 many TRBJ2-3 TRBV29-1 TGCAGCGTTGCGGGAGGGAGAACAGATACGCAGTATTTT CSVAGGRTDTQYF
TRBD1 NA TRBJ2-1 TRBV28 TGTGCCAGCAGTTTAGCCGGACAGGGGGCGAGGGATGAGCAGTTCTTC CASSLAGQGARDEQFF
NA few TRBJ2-2 TRBV20-1 TGCAGTGCTAATTCGGGGTTGGACACCGGGGAGCTGTTTTTT CSANSGLDTGELFF
TRBD2 many TRBJ2-2 TRBV11-2 TGTGCCAGCAGCATCCGGGGGGCCCTACTAGCGGGGACCGGGGAGCTGTTTTTT CASSIRGALLAGTGELFF
NA few TRBJ2-1 TRBV15 TGTGCCACCAGTAACACAGGGACTACCTCTGGGCAGTTCTTC CATSNTGTTSGQFF
NA few TRBJ2-4 TRBV28 TGTGCCAGCAGTTTATATTCGGCAGGGGCAAACATTCAGTACTTC CASSLYSAGANIQYF
NA few TRBJ2-6 TRBV2 TGTGCCAGCAGTGTAATTAGACCTAGCTCTGGGGCCAACGTCCTGACTTTC CASSVIRPSSGANVLTF
NA NA TRBJ2-1 TRBV10-3 TGTGCCATCAGTGATTCCGGGACGAAGGCGTTCTTC CAISDSGTKAFF
NA many TRBJ2-1 TRBV7-3 TGTGCCAGCAGCCTCCGAGGGGTAGCGCCAAACAATGAGCAGTTCTTC CASSLRGVAPNNEQFF
NA NA TRBJ2-7 TRBV6-6 TGTGCCAGCAGTTACGGCGGGGATGGGGAGCAGTACTTC CASSYGGDGEQYF
TRBD2 NA TRBJ2-1 TRBV29-1 TGCAGCGTTGGGGGCCTTGGGACTAGCGGGAGCCCCAATGAGCAGTTCTTC CSVGGLGTSGSPNEQFF
NA NA TRBJ1-5 TRBV11-1 TGTGCCAGCAGGATAGGTATATTGACAGCCGGTCGCAATCAGCCCCAGCATTTT CASRIGILTAGRNQPQHF
NA many TRBJ2-3 TRBV12-3/TRBV12-4 TGTGCCAGCAGTTACGGGTCCCGGCATACGCAGTATTTT CASSYGSRHTQYF
TRBD2 NA TRBJ2-4 TRBV12-3/TRBV12-4 TGTGCCAGCAGGGGAAGCGGGAGTCGAGCCAAAAACATTCAGTACTTC CASRGSGSRAKNIQYF
NA NA TRBJ2-1 TRBV20-1 TGCTGTGCTAGAGACCCCACAGCCCAGTTGTATTACAATGAGCAGTTCTTC CCARDPTAQLYYNEQFF
NA many TRBJ2-4 TRBV15 TGTGCCACCAGCGTCCCCAATCCTGACATTCAGTACTTC CATSVPNPDIQYF
NA few TRBJ1-2 TRBV20-1 TGCAGTGCTGCTAGATCCCCCCGGGCAGAGAACAACTATGGCTACACCTTC CSAARSPRAENNYGYTF
NA many TRBJ2-2 TRBV12-3/TRBV12-4 TGTGCCAGCAGTTTTTACCCCTCCGCGTCGGGGGAGCTGTTTTTT CASSFYPSASGELFF
TRBD1 many TRBJ1-1 TRBV10-3 TGTGCCATCAGTGAGTCGAGGACAGGCCCATTTCAATCCGATTCCACTGAAGCTTTCTTT CAISESRTGPFQSDSTEAFF
NA few TRBJ2-2 TRBV24-1 TGTGCCACCAGTGATCCAGCGAGAAAGGGCGCCGGGGAGCTGTTTTTT CATSDPARKGAGELFF
NA few TRBJ2-6 TRBV5-4 TGTGCCAGCAGCTTGAGGAGTGTCGTTAGGGGTACAAGCTCTGGGGCCAACGTCCTGACTTTC CASSLRSVVRGTSSGANVLTF
NA few TRBJ2-3 TRBV27 TGTGCCAGCAATCGAGGCAGGACAGATACGCAGTATTTT CASNRGRTDTQYF
TRBD2 many TRBJ2-1 TRBV5-1 TGCGCCAGCAGCTTGGCCGTTCCTAGCGGGAATAATGAGCAGTTCTTC CASSLAVPSGNNEQFF
NA many TRBJ1-1 TRBV6-1 TGTGCCAGCAGCAGCATTATGAACACTGAAGCTTTCTTT CASSSIMNTEAFF
NA NA TRBJ2-2 TRBV15 TGTGCCACCAGCAGAGATAAGGGGGGCGCCGGGGAGCTGTTTTTT CATSRDKGGAGELFF
TRBD2 NA TRBJ2-3 TRBV7-8 TGTGCCAGCACCCCAAGCGGGAGGGATTTTTGGGATACGCAGTATTTT CASTPSGRDFWDTQYF
TRBD1 NA TRBJ2-1 TRBV12-3/TRBV12-4 TGTGCCAGCAGTTCGGGACAGGGGATGAGTGAGCAGTTCTTC CASSSGQGMSEQFF
TRBD1 many TRBJ2-2 TRBV3-1 TGTGCCAGCAGCCAGGGACAGGGGCACGGGGAGCTGTTTTTT CASSQGQGHGELFF
TRBD2 few TRBJ2-7 TRBV12-3/TRBV12-4 TGTGCCAGCAGTTGGACTAGCGGGACGAGAGCCTACGAGCAGTACTTC CASSWTSGTRAYEQYF
TRBD2 NA TRBJ2-5 TRBV12-3/TRBV12-4 TGTGCCAGCAGTAATAGCGGGGGGGCGGGGACCCAGTACTTC CASSNSGGAGTQYF
TRBD1 NA TRBJ1-1 TRBV7-9 TGTGCCAGCAGCCCTCGGGACAGACTGAACACTGAAGCTTTCTTT CASSPRDRLNTEAFF
NA few TRBJ2-4 TRBV27 TGTGCCAGCAGTCCCCTTGAGGGGGTAAACATTCAGTACTTC CASSPLEGVNIQYF
TRBD1 many TRBJ2-1 TRBV24-1 TGTGCCACCAGTGATCCGTCGCGGGCAGGGGGCCAAAATGAGCAGTTCTTC CATSDPSRAGGQNEQFF
NA many TRBJ2-5 TRBV12-3/TRBV12-4 TGTGCCAGCTCGCCCTCGGAGGGGCTAAAGACCCAGTACTTC CASSPSEGLKTQYF
NA few TRBJ1-6 TRBV12-3/TRBV12-4 TGTGCCAGCAGTTTAGACCGACCCACACCCCTCCACTTT CASSLDRPTPLHF
NA NA TRBJ2-1 TRBV5-5 TGTGCCAGCAGCTCCGGGACACAATTCAATGAGCAGTTCTTC CASSSGTQFNEQFF
NA many TRBJ2-5 TRBV29-1 TGCAGCGTTGTGGGGTTACAAGAGACCCAGTACTTC CSVVGLQETQYF
NA NA TRBJ1-1 TRBV20-1 TGCAGTGCCAAGGAAAATACGAACACTGAAGCTTTCTTT CSAKENTNTEAFF